The rows below give T cell receptor beta chains drawn from one sample of a study of blood T cell repertoires in COVID-19. TCRdb's table, derived via immunoSEQ multiplex PCR, lists solely in-frame clones and lacks some. This sample has more than 100,000 clones, with approximately 84% found just once. Sequencing input: peripheral blood. All receptors come from a human donor in a cohort sampled during active or convalescent COVID-19. The CDR3 runs from the conserved cysteine through the conserved F or W. The D gene is left open where the match is weak. Not every row has a clone size; where given, it reads once, few, many or a size class.

. TRBJ2-2 TRBV7-2 . CASSVQRGHTGELFF TGTGCCAGCAGCGTCCAAAGAGGGCACACCGGGGAGCTGTTTTTT
. TRBJ1-2 TRBV19 . CASSRASYGYTF TGTGCCAGTAGTAGAGCCTCCTATGGCTACACCTTC
. TRBJ2-1 TRBV5-1 TRBD2 CASSFSSGGEQFF TGCGCCAGCAGCTTCTCTAGCGGGGGAGAGCAGTTCTTC
once TRBJ2-1 TRBV5-4 . CASSARLGGNYDNEQFF TGTGCCAGCAGCGCGAGGCTTGGGGGGAATTACGACAATGAGCAGTTCTTC
. TRBJ1-1 TRBV19 TRBD1 CASSTTGARGEAFF TGTGCCAGTAGTACTACAGGGGCCCGAGGGGAAGCTTTCTTT
. TRBJ2-2 TRBV20-1 TRBD2 CSASSSGGRNTGELFF TGCAGTGCTAGTTCTAGCGGGGGACGGAACACCGGGGAGCTGTTTTTT
once TRBJ1-4 TRBV3-1/TRBV3-2 TRBD1 CASSPGTGYEKLFF TGTGCCAGCAGCCCTGGGACAGGGTATGAAAAACTGTTTTTT
once TRBJ2-7 TRBV7-6 TRBD1 CASSPGTGRGNYEQYF TGTGCCAGCAGCCCCGGGACAGGGCGCGGAAACTACGAGCAGTACTTC
. TRBJ1-5 TRBV23-1 TRBD1 CASSHKETGGSNQPQHF TGCGCCAGCAGTCATAAGGAGACAGGGGGTAGCAATCAGCCCCAGCATTTT
. TRBJ1-1 TRBV7-2 . CASSLDPGGNTEAFF TGTGCCAGCAGCTTAGACCCGGGGGGAAACACTGAAGCTTTCTTT
. TRBJ1-1 TRBV12-3/TRBV12-4 . CASTPVRGGAFF TGTGCCAGCACCCCAGTCCGCGGTGGAGCTTTCTTT
. TRBJ1-4 TRBV7-2 TRBD1 CASSLATDRDEKLFF TGTGCCAGCAGCTTAGCAACGGACAGGGATGAAAAACTGTTTTTT
few TRBJ1-6 TRBV6-5 . CASRVREDSPLHF TGTGCCAGCAGGGTCAGGGAAGATTCACCCCTCCACTTT
. TRBJ1-2 TRBV6-6 TRBD1 CASSYGQGLNYGYTF TGTGCCAGCAGTTATGGACAGGGGCTAAACTATGGCTACACCTTC
. TRBJ2-7 TRBV2 TRBD2 CASRISGGFYEQYF TGTGCCAGCAGGATTAGCGGGGGTTTCTACGAGCAGTACTTC
. TRBJ1-1 TRBV3-1/TRBV3-2 TRBD1 CASSRGQSDTEAFF TGTGCCAGCAGCAGGGGACAGTCGGACACTGAAGCTTTCTTT
. TRBJ2-5 TRBV29-1 . CSVEEARSGTQYF TGCAGCGTTGAAGAGGCACGGTCAGGTACCCAGTACTTC
. TRBJ1-1 TRBV19 . CASSSRLNTEAFF TGTGCCAGTAGTAGCAGGTTGAACACTGAAGCTTTCTTT
. TRBJ2-7 TRBV15 TRBD1 CATSRESGGDEQYF TGTGCCACCAGCAGAGAGTCAGGGGGCGACGAGCAGTACTTC
few TRBJ1-5 TRBV5-4 . CASSVGRGPQHF TGTGCCAGCAGCGTAGGCCGGGGGCCCCAGCATTTT
. TRBJ2-5 TRBV5-5 TRBD1 CASSTGTGRETQYF TGTGCCAGCAGCACCGGGACAGGGAGAGAGACCCAGTACTTC
. TRBJ1-2 TRBV14 . CASSQASRGPGYTF TGTGCCAGCAGCCAAGCTAGTAGAGGGCCCGGCTACACCTTC
. TRBJ2-3 TRBV3-1/TRBV3-2 TRBD2 CASSLLSVAGTTTDTQYF TGTGCCAGCAGCCTACTTTCGGTAGCGGGGACTACCACAGATACGCAGTATTTT
few TRBJ1-1 TRBV5-1 . CASQTNTEAFF TGCGCCAGCCAAACTAACACTGAAGCTTTCTTT
. TRBJ1-5 TRBV2 . CASSTENGIQPQHF TGTGCCAGCTCGACAGAGAACGGCATTCAGCCCCAGCATTTT
. TRBJ1-4 TRBV7-2 . CASSLYPGTNEKLFF TGTGCCAGCAGCTTATATCCGGGAACTAATGAAAAACTGTTTTTT
. TRBJ2-1 TRBV6-5 . CASSPRRAFNEQFF TGTGCCAGCAGTCCCCGCAGGGCTTTTAATGAGCAGTTCTTC
. TRBJ1-1 TRBV29-1 . CSTRTAMNTEAFF TGCAGCACCCGGACAGCGATGAACACTGAAGCTTTCTTT
. TRBJ2-6 TRBV9 . CASSSVSGANVLTF TGTGCCAGCAGCTCGGTTTCTGGGGCCAACGTCCTGACTTTC
. TRBJ2-3 TRBV2 . CASSEGWSGTDTQYF TGTGCCAGCAGTGAAGGGTGGTCAGGCACAGATACGCAGTATTTT
. TRBJ2-5 TRBV5-4 . CAWGTQETQYF TGTGCCTGGGGGACTCAAGAGACCCAGTACTTC
. TRBJ1-1 TRBV28 TRBD1 CASSSGTGGLNTEAFF TGTGCCAGCAGTTCCGGGACAGGGGGCCTGAACACTGAAGCTTTCTTT
. TRBJ2-1 TRBV10-3 TRBD2 CAINSASGGAGEQFF TGTGCCATCAACTCAGCTAGCGGGGGGGCCGGTGAGCAGTTCTTC
. TRBJ2-3 TRBV7-2 TRBD2 CASSLPAGELTDTQYF TGTGCCAGCAGCCTACCAGCGGGGGAGCTCACAGATACGCAGTATTTT
. TRBJ2-7 TRBV5-7 TRBD1 CASSLRTGRNEQYF TGTGCCAGCAGCTTACGGACAGGGCGGAACGAGCAGTACTTC
. TRBJ1-4 TRBV27 . CASSYTGSKLFF TGTGCCAGCAGTTATACAGGGTCCAAACTGTTTTTT
. TRBJ2-2 TRBV4-1 TRBD1 CASSRQGAGTGELFF TGCGCCAGCAGCAGACAGGGGGCCGGTACCGGGGAGCTGTTTTTT
few TRBJ1-1 TRBV2 TRBD1 CASSGDSAEAFF TGTGCCAGCAGTGGGGACAGCGCTGAAGCTTTCTTT
. TRBJ1-2 TRBV6-5 TRBD1 CASTRTGGVYGYTF TGTGCCAGCACCCGGACAGGGGGGGTCTATGGCTACACCTTC
. TRBJ2-6 TRBV25-1 . CASSESGAGANVLTF TGTGCCAGCAGTGAATCAGGGGCTGGGGCCAACGTCCTGACTTTC
. TRBJ2-7 TRBV14 TRBD1 CASSHLAGGVGEQYF TGTGCCAGCAGCCATTTGGCAGGGGGCGTCGGCGAGCAGTACTTC
. TRBJ1-4 TRBV5-1 TRBD1 CASSDITGGVREKLFF TGCGCCAGCAGCGACATAACAGGGGGCGTAAGAGAAAAACTGTTTTTT
. TRBJ1-4 TRBV19 . CASSPPLRGATNEKLFF TGTGCCAGTAGTCCACCTCTCCGGGGGGCAACTAATGAAAAACTGTTTTTT
. TRBJ2-5 TRBV5-1 . CASSLGTQIAQETQYF TGCGCCAGCAGCTTGGGCACGCAGATAGCACAAGAGACCCAGTACTTC
. TRBJ2-3 TRBV4-3 . CASSQEPGWSRGTDTQYF TGCGCCAGCAGCCAAGAACCGGGCTGGTCGCGGGGCACAGATACGCAGTATTTT
. TRBJ1-5 TRBV6-5 . CASSPLAGSNQPQHF TGTGCCAGCAGTCCCCTGGCAGGGAGCAATCAGCCCCAGCATTTT
. TRBJ2-1 TRBV13 . CASSRTVGGEFF TGTGCCAGCAGCCGTACGGTTGGGGGCGAGTTCTTC
. TRBJ2-7 TRBV15 . CATSRGTTAYEQYF TGTGCCACCAGCAGAGGAACTACCGCCTACGAGCAGTACTTC
few TRBJ2-5 TRBV5-4 TRBD2 CASSLPSGGVQETQYF TGTGCCAGCAGCTTGCCTAGCGGGGGGGTGCAAGAGACCCAGTACTTC
. TRBJ2-2 TRBV5-4 TRBD2 CASSHGTSVTGELFF TGTGCCAGCAGCCACGGGACTAGCGTTACCGGGGAGCTGTTTTTT
once TRBJ1-5 TRBV5-3 . CARSLGRGKLMCPQHF TGTGCCAGAAGCTTGGGACGGGGGAAGTTAATGTGTCCCCAGCATTTT
. TRBJ2-1 TRBV7-2 . CASSFRAYEQFF TGTGCCAGCAGCTTCAGGGCCTATGAGCAGTTCTTC
. TRBJ2-2 TRBV18 . CASSLGRTNTGELFF TGTGCCAGCTCACTCGGCAGGACGAACACCGGGGAGCTGTTTTTT
. TRBJ1-2 TRBV9 TRBD1 CASSPPGTGQSVGYTF TGTGCCAGCAGCCCCCCCGGGACAGGGCAAAGCGTGGGCTACACCTTC
. TRBJ2-7 TRBV5-1 TRBD2 CASSSFLAGGPYEQYF TGCGCCAGCAGCTCGTTTCTAGCGGGGGGGCCCTACGAGCAGTACTTC
. TRBJ2-3 TRBV7-9 . CASSATWDTQYF TGTGCCAGCAGCGCGACTTGGGATACGCAGTATTTT
. TRBJ2-1 TRBV18 . CASSNRVNEQFF TGTGCCAGCTCAAACAGGGTTAATGAGCAGTTCTTC
. TRBJ1-5 TRBV2 TRBD1 CASSQDRGGNQPQHF TGTGCCAGCAGTCAAGACAGGGGTGGCAATCAGCCCCAGCATTTT
few TRBJ2-7 TRBV4-2 . CASSQARDEQYF TGTGCCAGCAGCCAAGCCCGGGATGAGCAGTACTTC